Ten or more counts support the clone carrying this T cell receptor (beta chain). Each TCR beta library was made by quantitative 5'-RACE that incorporated molecular barcodes. TCRdb re-called the 5' RACE reads with MiXCR, one entry per CDR3 protein. The table shows approximately 300,000 distinct CDR3 sequences, with around 20% occurring only once. The ends were cut back, 4 bases at V and 2 bases at J, with 3 bases in the middle. The germline CDR1 and CDR2 sequences are SGHRS and YFSETQ. This CDR3 is 12 amino acids long. The data are from a study of CD8 T cells in ankylosing spondylitis. The rearrangement uses TRBV5-1 and TRBJ2-2; D remains unclear. The specimen was blood, either unsorted or a sorted T cell fraction (not recorded which). The sequence was obtained from a female donor with ankylosing spondylitis or in good health (not recorded which). The CDR3 reads CASSPNTGELFF. The CDR3 DNA reads TGCGCCAGCAGCCCAAACACCGGGGAGCTGTTTTTT.